The clone carrying this T cell receptor beta chain occurred a few times. Its antigen is still unknown. V lost 5 bases and J lost 3, with 22 bases in between. Germline CDR1 is SEHNR and CDR2 is FQNEAQ (reference sequence). The CDR3 is 18 amino acids. Amplified TCR beta CDR3 regions derived from RNA transcripts. First-round RT-PCR of the TCR CDR3 relied on the HTBI primer set. TCRdb reanalysed the multiplex PCR reads using MiXCR and keeps one entry per CDR3 protein. The data contain roughly 300,000 distinct CDR3 sequences, over 11% of them singletons. The sample belongs to a study of T cells in Graves' hyperthyroidism and ophthalmopathy. Study findings and constraints: By a 13 V-J model, ophthalmopathy was set apart from stable hyperthyroidism.

Orbital computed tomography and thyroid ultrasound, together with serum TRAb and thyroxine and clinical symptoms, were used for diagnoses. Fresh peripheral blood, more than 8 ml of it, supplied the PBMCs. The chain links TRBV7-9 to TRBJ1-4; D unresolved. This sequence was found in a woman in her thirties with Graves' hyperthyroidism. What was sequenced was blood. As DNA, the CDR3 is TGTGCCAGCAGCGCCCCCGCAGAGGTCTGGGATCCTAATGAAAAACTGTTTTTT. This translates into CASSAPAEVWDPNEKLFF. The full variable domain, its missing parts supplied by reference TRBV7-9 and TRBJ1-4, is DTGVSQNPRHKITKRGQNVTFRCDPISEHNRLYWYRQTLGQGPEFLTYFQNEAQLEKSRLLSDRFSAERPKGSFSTLEIQRTEQGDSAMYLCASSAPAEVWDPNEKLFFGSGTQLSVL.